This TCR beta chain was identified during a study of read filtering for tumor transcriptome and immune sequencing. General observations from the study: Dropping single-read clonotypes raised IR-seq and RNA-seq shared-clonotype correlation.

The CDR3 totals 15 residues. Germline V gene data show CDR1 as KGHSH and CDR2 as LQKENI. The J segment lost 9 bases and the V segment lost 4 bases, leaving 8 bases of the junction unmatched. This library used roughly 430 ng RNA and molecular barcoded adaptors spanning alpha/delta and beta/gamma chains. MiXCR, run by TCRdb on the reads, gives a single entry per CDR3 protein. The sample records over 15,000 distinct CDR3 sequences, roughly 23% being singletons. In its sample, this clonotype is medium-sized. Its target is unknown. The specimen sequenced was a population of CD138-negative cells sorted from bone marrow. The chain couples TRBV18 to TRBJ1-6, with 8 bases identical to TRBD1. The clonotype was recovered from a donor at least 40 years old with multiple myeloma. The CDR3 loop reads CASSRNRGWGSPLHF. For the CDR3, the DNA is TGTGCCAGCTCACGGAACAGGGGGTGGGGTTCACCCCTCCACTTT.